This T cell receptor (beta chain) was sequenced during a study of shared clonotypes between healthy human individuals. Study-wide points: Naive subsets typically showed greater estimated richness than memory subsets. The researchers took only blood, and tissue repertoires probably look different.

Here immunoSEQ multiplex PCR was the method, and the copy in TCRdb shows in-frame clones only, minus some. The sample shows fewer than 130,000 clones, about 67% of them seen only once. Notes on this clone: The antigen is unknown.

Germline V gene lookup returns CDR1 SQVTM and CDR2 ANQGSEA. Trimming cost V 4 bases and J 4 bases, with 7 bases left between them. The CDR3 loop spans 12 amino acids. CD8 memory pooled CD45RO+ cells and CCR7-negative CD45RA+ TemRA cells. The sequence was collected from a woman in her thirties in good health. The chain employs TRBV29-1 and TRBJ1-4; D is unclear. Sequences were obtained from memory CD8+ T cells sorted from blood. Subset in this sample: CD45RO+ cells pooled with CCR7-negative TemRA cells. The CDR3 here is CSVGEINEKLFF. In DNA form, the CDR3 reads TGCAGCGTTGGCGAGATTAATGAAAAACTGTTTTTT.